These 21 T cell receptor beta chains were sequenced from one sample in a study of shared clonotypes between healthy human individuals. Measured with immunoSEQ multiplex PCR; TCRdb has only the in-frame clones, and not every one. Of a few hundred thousand clones in the sample, 97% were seen once. The specimen was naive CD4+ T cells sorted from blood. The sample's subset: CD45RA+ positively selected. The origin of the receptors is a woman aged 25 to 39 in good health.

The chain has TRBV7-9 and TRBJ2-7; D unclear. The V and J ends lost 5 bases and 3 bases respectively, with 11 bases between them. Germline V gene sequence: CDR1 SEHNR, CDR2 FQNEAQ (reference sequence). This CDR3 contains 13 residues. This CDR3 is CASSRGVGYEQYF. The CDR3 DNA sequence: TGTGCCAGCAGCCGAGGAGTTGGCTACGAGCAGTACTTC.

The chain combines TRBV6-5 with TRBJ1-4, with 7 bases identical to TRBD1. The CDR3 contains 14 residues. Germline CDR1 is MNHEY and CDR2 is SVGAGI. V dropped 6 bases and J dropped 5; count of bases not matched to a gene: 6. For the CDR3, the DNA is TGTGCCAGCAGACCCGGGACAGAGAATGAAAAACTGTTTTTT. Translated: CASRPGTENEKLFF.

The chain employs TRBV19 and TRBJ2-7; 7 bases are a match to TRBD2. V trimming: 3 bases; J trimming: 2 bases; junction bases outside the gene matches: 4. The germline V gene encodes CDR1 LNHDA and CDR2 SQIVND (reference sequence). The CDR3 is 14 residues long. The CDR3 reads CASSIGAGTYEQYF. In nucleotides, the CDR3 is TGTGCCAGTAGTATTGGAGCGGGAACCTACGAGCAGTACTTC.

V and J are TRBV5-5 and TRBJ1-3; 7 bases agree with TRBD1. The J segment lost 4 bases and the V segment lost 4 bases, leaving 8 bases of the junction unmatched. CDR3 length equals 15 residues. The germline CDR1 and CDR2 sequences are SGHKS and YYEKEE (reference sequence). In nucleotides, the CDR3 is TGTGCCAGCAGCCTCCAGACAGGGATCGGAAACACCATATATTTT. Translating it yields CASSLQTGIGNTIYF.

The chain has TRBV2 and TRBJ2-3; no clear D. The CDR3 is made up of 15 amino acids. In germline, CDR1 is SNHLY, CDR2 FYNNEI. Trimming pared 8 bases from V and 3 bases from J, leaving 18 bases between. CDR3 in amino acids: CASVSQSLGTDTQYF. Written as DNA, the CDR3 is TGTGCCAGCGTCTCGCAGAGTCTCGGGACAGATACGCAGTATTTT. Using reference TRBV2 and TRBJ2-3 for the parts outside the CDR3, the full variable domain is EPEVTQTPSHQVTQMGQEVILRCVPISNHLYFYWYRQILGQKVEFLVSFYNNEISEKSEIFDDQFSVERPDGSNFTLKIRSTKLEDSAMYFCASVSQSLGTDTQYFGPGTRLTVL.

For the CDR3, the DNA is TGTGCCAGCAGCTTAGCAGCGGGGTCCTATGGCTACACCTTC. It specifies CASSLAAGSYGYTF. The genes are TRBV7-9 and TRBJ1-2, with D unresolved. Trimming removed 0 bases at V and 4 bases at J, with 9 bases between. The CDR3 is made up of 14 amino acids. Germline V gene lookup returns CDR1 SEHNR and CDR2 FQNEAQ (reference sequence).

The V gene is TRBV10-3, the J gene TRBJ2-3; no clear D. V lost 0 bases to trimming and J lost 0 bases, with 4 bases between them. The CDR3 loop spans 14 amino acids. Germline values: CDR1 ENHRY, CDR2 SYGVKD. CDR3 sequence reads: CAISESVSTDTQYF. CDR3 bases: TGTGCCATCAGTGAGTCGGTTAGCACAGATACGCAGTATTTT.

The table lists this clone with a count of one. The CDR3 DNA reads as TGTGCCTGGAGTGTAAGGGGGAAACTCCACGAGCAGTACTTC. Amino acid sequence: CAWSVRGKLHEQYF. This sequence joins TRBV30 and TRBJ2-7, with D possibly being TRBD1 (6 bases). Trimming took 0 bases from V and 5 from J, leaving 14 bases between them. Per germline, CDR1 GTSNPN and CDR2 SVGIG (reference sequence). The CDR3 runs to 14 residues. The whole variable domain, filled in from reference TRBV30 and TRBJ2-7, reads SQTIHQWPATLVQPVGSPLSLECTVEGTSNPNLYWYRQAAGRGLQLLFYSVGIGQISSEVPQNLSASRPQDRQFILSSKKLLLSDSGFYLCAWSVRGKLHEQYFGPGTRLTVT.

In this sample, this clone turned up a few times. The genes are TRBV7-9 and TRBJ1-5; D unclear. The germline gives CDR1 SEHNR, CDR2 FQNEAQ (reference sequence). Trimming pared 6 bases from V and 7 bases from J, leaving 19 bases between. CDR3 length equals 15 residues. The CDR3 bases are TGTGCCAGCAGTCACGCCCCCCTGAGAAGGCAGCCCCAGCATTTT. Its translation: CASSHAPLRRQPQHF.

In its sample, this clone was seen once. Within the sample, other DNA sequences also encode this same CDR3. The chain carries TRBV5-1 and TRBJ2-3; D is unresolved. The germline V and J ends were trimmed by 0 bases and 4 bases, with 3 bases remaining between them. Germline CDR1 is SGHRS and CDR2 is YFSETQ. CDR3 length: 12 residues. The CDR3 DNA sequence: TGCGCCAGCAGCTTGGGTGCAGATACGCAGTATTTT. It yields the protein CASSLGADTQYF.

The chain recombines TRBV10-1 with TRBJ2-1; maybe TRBD2 (5 bases). The CDR3 consists of 12 residues. Germline CDR1 reads WNHNN; CDR2 reads SYGVQD (reference sequence). V gave up 3 bases and J gave up 12 bases, with 12 bases separating them. The CDR3: CASSENPTRQFF. CDR3 DNA sequence: TGCGCCAGCAGTGAAAATCCAACTAGGCAGTTCTTC.

The chain has TRBV4-1 and TRBJ1-2; TRBD1 might be the D (6 bases). The V end was cut by 1 base, the J end by 5 bases, with 11 bases between. The germline gives CDR1 MGHRA, CDR2 YSYEKL. The CDR3 loop spans 14 amino acids. The DNA of the CDR3 is TGCGCCAGCAGCCAAGTAGGAGGGGGGTATGGCTACACCTTC. Protein sequence: CASSQVGGGYGYTF.

The rearrangement uses TRBV2 and TRBJ2-1, with 11 bases fitting TRBD2. Germline V lookup: CDR1 SNHLY, CDR2 FYNNEI. The CDR3 consists of 19 residues. J lost 0 bases, V lost 6 bases, and 13 bases had no gene match. The CDR3 bases are TGTGCCAGCAGCACCGGGACTAGCGGAGCTCGGAGCTCCTACAATGAGCAGTTCTTC. This encodes CASSTGTSGARSSYNEQFF.

The chain uses TRBV7-9 and TRBJ2-5; D remains ambiguous. The CDR3 has 14 residues. The germline V and J ends were trimmed by 2 bases and 1 base, with 8 bases remaining between them. Germline CDR1 is SEHNR and CDR2 is FQNEAQ (reference sequence). CDR3 coding DNA: TGTGCCAGCAGCTTAAGCCCCACCCAAGAGACCCAGTACTTC. Amino acid sequence: CASSLSPTQETQYF.

This clone was seen once. The chain combines TRBV30 with TRBJ2-3, with D tentatively TRBD1 or TRBD2 (5 bases each). This CDR3 has 14 amino acids. The ends were cut back, 1 base at V and 5 bases at J, with 13 bases in the middle. CDR1 GTSNPN and CDR2 SVGIG come from the germline V gene (reference sequence). CDR3 amino acids: CAWSAGPSRDTQYF. The DNA of the CDR3 is TGTGCCTGGAGTGCGGGACCCTCCCGAGATACGCAGTATTTT.

V and J are TRBV9 and TRBJ2-7, with 12 bases fitting TRBD2. CDR3 length: 15 amino acids. Germline CDR1 is SGDLS and CDR2 is YYNGEE. V dropped 3 bases and J dropped 2; count of bases not matched to a gene: 3. The DNA for the CDR3 is TGTGCCAGCAGCGGAGGACTAGCGGGAACCTACGAGCAGTACTTC. Amino acid sequence: CASSGGLAGTYEQYF.

The chain has TRBV27 and TRBJ2-7, with D tentatively TRBD2 (5 bases). The CDR3 consists of 14 residues. Looked up from germline, CDR1 is MNHEY and CDR2 is SMNVEV (reference sequence). V was pared by 3 bases and J by 7 bases, with 16 bases between. This chain's CDR3 is CASSFTASLSEQYF. The CDR3 nucleotides are TGTGCCAGCAGTTTTACGGCTAGCCTCTCTGAGCAGTACTTC.

The chain links TRBV28 to TRBJ2-1, with D possibly TRBD1 on 6 matching bases. Between the trimmed V and J ends, which lost 5 bases and 3 bases, there was a span of 20 bases. Germline V gene sequence: CDR1 MDHEN, CDR2 SYDVKM. CDR3 size: 17 residues. The CDR3 nucleotides read TGTGCCAGCAGTGGGGGTCTGTGGACAGCATACTACAATGAGCAGTTCTTC. It codes for CASSGGLWTAYYNEQFF.

V is TRBV27 and J is TRBJ1-5; D gene ambiguous. Germline assignment: CDR1 MNHEY and CDR2 SMNVEV (reference sequence). V lost 8 bases to trimming and J lost 5 bases, with 13 bases between them. The CDR3 has 13 amino acids. CDR3 sequence: CASQKYVDQPQHF. DNA for the CDR3: TGTGCCAGCCAAAAGTATGTCGATCAGCCCCAGCATTTT.

On this clone itself: Other DNA sequences in the sample encode the same CDR3. V and J are TRBV2 and TRBJ2-3; TRBD1 matches at 11 bases. Trimming removed 6 bases from V and 2 bases from J; junction bases left unmatched: 13. Germline CDR1 and CDR2: SNHLY and FYNNEI. The CDR3 is 18 residues long. The DNA for the CDR3 is TGTGCCAGCAGGGCTCGACCCGGGACAGGGGGAGTCACAGATACGCAGTATTTT. Translation gives CASRARPGTGGVTDTQYF.

This chain links TRBV5-1 with TRBJ2-6; no firm D call. CDR1 is SGHRS, CDR2 YFSETQ, per germline. This CDR3 contains 16 residues. V gave up 1 base and J gave up 3 bases, with 11 bases separating them. CDR3 bases: TGCGCCAGCAGCTTGACAGTCTCTGGTGGGGCCAACGTCCTGACTTTC. This encodes CASSLTVSGGANVLTF.